The 13 T cell receptor beta chains in this list originate from one sample, sequenced in a study of molecular identifiers for immune sequencing clone quantification. From the PCR reads, TCRdb called clonotypes with MiXCR, one entry per CDR3 protein. The repertoire holds around 86,000 distinct CDR3 sequences, with around a fifth as singletons. Sequencing was done on a sample of naive CD8+ T cells from blood, with Jurkat cell RNA spiked in. Documented subset: FACS-sorted CD8+CD4-CCR7+CD45RA+ naive T cells. These receptor sequences come from a human donor in good health. Some libraries in this study had Jurkat cell RNA spiked in.

This clonotype was detected ten times or more. The chain carries TRBV10-3 and TRBJ2-2, with 9 bases identical to TRBD1. V lost 6 bases, J lost 6 bases, and 8 bases stayed unmatched. Germline lookup yields CDR1 ENHRY and CDR2 SYGVKD. The CDR3 extends over 15 amino acids. DNA of the CDR3: TGTGCCATCAGCCGAGGGACAGGGTTTTCCGGGGAGCTGTTTTTT. Translation gives CAISRGTGFSGELFF.

In its sample, this clonotype was seen many times. The chain uses TRBV12-5 and TRBJ1-2, with D possibly TRBD1 on 5 matching bases. The germline V gene encodes CDR1 LGHNT and CDR2 FRNRAP. This CDR3 spans 16 amino acids. The V gene lost 0 bases and the J gene lost 1 base, with 12 bases spanning the gap. In DNA form, the CDR3 reads TGTGCTAGTGGTTTGGTACCCGGGGCTTTTAACTATGGCTACACCTTC. Its translation: CASGLVPGAFNYGYTF.

About this clonotype: A much larger clone lies a single base off, so this may be a read error. The V gene is TRBV19, the J gene TRBJ1-1; D not certain. The CDR3 spans 13 residues. Germline V lookup: CDR1 LNHDA, CDR2 SQIVND (reference sequence). In nucleotides, the CDR3 is TGTGCCGGTAGTATGATTAAGAACACTGAAGCTTTCTTT. It yields the protein CAGSMIKNTEAFF.

This clonotype was seen ten or more times. The chain carries TRBV6-1 and TRBJ1-6; D is unclear. Germline V gives CDR1 MNHNS, CDR2 SASEGT. V was shortened by 2 bases and J by 7 bases, with 18 bases between the two germline ends. The CDR3 runs to 17 residues. The DNA of the CDR3 is TGTGCCAGCAGTGAATACGGGCCCATCTCCCAGAATTCACCCCTCCACTTT. This translates into CASSEYGPISQNSPLHF.

This clonotype was detected ten times or more. The V call is TRBV9, the J call TRBJ1-4; 7 bases map to TRBD1. The CDR3 contains 15 residues. In germline, CDR1 is SGDLS, CDR2 YYNGEE. J gave up 2 bases and V 4 bases, and 5 bases lay outside the gene matches. The CDR3 reads CASSPSGGTNEKLFF. The DNA of the CDR3 is TGTGCCAGCAGCCCATCAGGGGGGACTAATGAAAAACTGTTTTTT. Full variable domain (missing parts from reference TRBV9 and TRBJ1-4): DSGVTQTPKHLITATGQRVTLRCSPRSGDLSVYWYQQSLDQGLQFLIQYYNGEERAKGNILERFSAQQFPDLHSELNLSSLELGDSALYFCASSPSGGTNEKLFFGSGTQLSVL.

This clonotype was recorded at least ten times. The chain is built from TRBV5-4 and TRBJ2-7, with D possibly TRBD1 on 6 matching bases. Germline assignment: CDR1 SGHNT and CDR2 YYREEE (reference sequence). Between the trimmed V and J ends, which lost 0 bases and 2 bases, there was a span of 9 bases. This CDR3 spans 14 amino acids. The CDR3, as DNA: TGTGCCAGCAGCTTGGGACAGGAACCCTACGAGCAGTACTTC. Protein product: CASSLGQEPYEQYF. Supplemented by reference TRBV5-4 and TRBJ2-7, the full variable domain reads ETGVTQSPTHLIKTRGQQVTLRCSSQSGHNTVSWYQQALGQGPQFIFQYYREEENGRGNFPPRFSGLQFPNYSSELNVNALELDDSALYLCASSLGQEPYEQYFGPGTRLTVT.

In its sample, this clonotype was seen many times. V and J are TRBV28 and TRBJ1-5; D unresolved. Germline-derived CDR1 and CDR2 are MDHEN and SYDVKM. V gave up 6 bases and J gave up 3 bases, with 9 bases separating them. The CDR3 has 13 residues. The CDR3 DNA sequence: TGTGCCAGCAGGGACTTTGACAATCAGCCCCAGCATTTT. Protein: CASRDFDNQPQHF.

This clonotype was counted ten times or more. The V and J genes are TRBV6-6 and TRBJ2-7, with 8 bases fitting TRBD2. The V gene's germline CDR1 is MNHNY and CDR2 SVGAGI (reference sequence). The J segment lost 7 bases and the V segment lost 10 bases, leaving 6 bases of the junction unmatched. There are 11 residues in the CDR3. CDR3 coding DNA: TGTGCCACGCGGGGGGCGGGAGAGCAGTACTTC. This encodes CATRGAGEQYF.

This clonotype was observed at least ten times. V is TRBV6-5 and J is TRBJ1-6; possibly TRBD1 for D (6 bases). The length of the CDR3 is 16 residues. With 5 bases removed from V and 10 bases from J, the gap between germline ends came to 21 bases. Per germline, CDR1 MNHEY and CDR2 SVGAGI. CDR3 in DNA: TGTGCCAGCAGTGCGCACAGGGATCTTTTTGACTCACCCCTCCACTTT. Translating gives CASSAHRDLFDSPLHF.

This clonotype appeared many times. This chain uses TRBV20-1 with TRBJ1-3; D is perhaps TRBD1 (5 bases). This CDR3 has 14 residues. V lost 6 bases and J 0 bases, leaving 12 bases between the germline ends. The germline V gene encodes CDR1 DFQATT and CDR2 SNEGSKA (reference sequence). The CDR3 here is CSALAGLSGNTIYF. CDR3 sequence (DNA): TGCAGTGCATTAGCAGGGCTCTCTGGAAACACCATATATTTT.

This clonotype was recorded at least ten times. V gene TRBV28 combines with J gene TRBJ2-7, with 7 bases that match TRBD1. The ends lost 0 bases at V and 6 bases at J; junction bases unmatched: 8. The CDR3 has 15 amino acids. Looked up from germline, CDR1 is MDHEN and CDR2 is SYDVKM. This CDR3 is CASSLWGQTPIEQYF. The CDR3 DNA sequence: TGTGCCAGCAGTTTATGGGGACAGACTCCGATCGAGCAGTACTTC.

There are many counts of this clonotype. The gene calls are TRBV27 and TRBJ1-5, with D perhaps TRBD1 (5 bases). With 5 bases removed from V and 6 bases from J, the gap between germline ends came to 14 bases. In germline, CDR1 is MNHEY, CDR2 SMNVEV (reference sequence). CDR3 size: 14 residues. CDR3 amino acids: CASSPQGRGQPQHF. In DNA, the CDR3 is TGTGCCAGCAGTCCCCAGGGAAGGGGTCAGCCCCAGCATTTT.

This clonotype was seen many times. The chain joins TRBV5-4 to TRBJ1-1; TRBD1 might be the D (6 bases). The V and J ends lost 7 bases and 1 base respectively, with 11 bases between them. Germline V gives CDR1 SGHNT, CDR2 YYREEE (reference sequence). The CDR3 has 13 amino acids. In DNA form, the CDR3 reads TGTGCCAGCCAAGAACAGGGGAACACTGAAGCTTTCTTT. It specifies CASQEQGNTEAFF.